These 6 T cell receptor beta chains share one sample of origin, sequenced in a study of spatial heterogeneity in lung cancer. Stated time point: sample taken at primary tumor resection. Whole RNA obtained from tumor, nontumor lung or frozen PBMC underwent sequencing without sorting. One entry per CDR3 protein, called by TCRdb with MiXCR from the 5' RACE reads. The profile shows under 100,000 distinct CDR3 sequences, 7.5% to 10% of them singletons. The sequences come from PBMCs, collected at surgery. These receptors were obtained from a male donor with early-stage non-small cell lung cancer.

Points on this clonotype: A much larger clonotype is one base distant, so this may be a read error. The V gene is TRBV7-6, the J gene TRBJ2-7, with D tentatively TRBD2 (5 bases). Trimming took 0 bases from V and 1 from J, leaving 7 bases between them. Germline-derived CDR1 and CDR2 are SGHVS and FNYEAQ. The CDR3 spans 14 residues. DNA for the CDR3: TGTGCCAGCAGCTTAGCCTGGACTTCCTACGAGCAGTACTTC. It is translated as CASSLAWTSYEQYF.

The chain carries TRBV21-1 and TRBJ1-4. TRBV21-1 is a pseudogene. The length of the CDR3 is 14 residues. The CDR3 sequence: CASTIRQIGEKLFF. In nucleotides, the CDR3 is TGTGCCAGCACAATCAGACAAATAGGAGAAAAACTGTTTTTT.

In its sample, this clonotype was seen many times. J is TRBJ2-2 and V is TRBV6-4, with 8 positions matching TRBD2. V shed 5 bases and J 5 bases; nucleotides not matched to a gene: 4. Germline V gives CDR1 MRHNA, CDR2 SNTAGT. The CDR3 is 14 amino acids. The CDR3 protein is CASSLQRETGELFF. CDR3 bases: TGTGCCAGCAGTTTGCAGCGGGAGACCGGGGAGCTGTTTTTT.

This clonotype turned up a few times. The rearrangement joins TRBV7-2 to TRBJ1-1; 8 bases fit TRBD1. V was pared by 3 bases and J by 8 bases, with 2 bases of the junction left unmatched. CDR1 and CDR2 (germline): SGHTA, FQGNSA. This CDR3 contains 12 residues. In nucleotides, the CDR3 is TGTGCCAGCAGCTTCCACAGGGGGGAAGCTTTCTTT. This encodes CASSFHRGEAFF. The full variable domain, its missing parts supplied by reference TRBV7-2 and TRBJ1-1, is GAGVSQSPSNKVTEKGKDVELRCDPISGHTALYWYRQSLGQGLEFLIYFQGNSAPDKSGLPSDRFSAERTGGSVSTLTIQRTQQEDSAVYLCASSFHRGEAFFGQGTRLTVV.

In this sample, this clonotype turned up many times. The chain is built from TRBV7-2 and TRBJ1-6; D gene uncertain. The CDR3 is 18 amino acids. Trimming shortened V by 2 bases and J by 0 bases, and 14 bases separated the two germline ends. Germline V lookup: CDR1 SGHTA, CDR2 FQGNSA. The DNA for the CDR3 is TGTGCCAGCAGCTTAATTTCGATAGAGAGCTCCTATAATTCACCCCTCCACTTT. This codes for CASSLISIESSYNSPLHF.

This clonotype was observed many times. CDR3 sequence (DNA): TGTGCCAGCGAGGGACGGAGCTCCTACGAGCAGTACTTC. Translation: CASEGRSSYEQYF. The chain combines TRBV7-9 with TRBJ2-7; D possibly matches TRBD1 or TRBD2 (5 bases each). V dropped 8 bases and J dropped 0 bases, with 11 bases sitting between them. The CDR3 runs to 13 residues. The V gene's germline CDR1 is SEHNR and CDR2 FQNEAQ (reference sequence).